This T cell receptor beta chain was recorded in a study of T-cell reconstitution after alpha-beta-depleted transplantation in children. Study results and limitations: Surviving thymic progenitors and recipient T cells were the source of high TCRbeta diversity at day 60 in some patients. Reports say that about two months after transplant, the alpha-beta T cells came out of several hundred graft clones that had expanded. Once a year had passed after transplant, T-cell counts and diversity came mostly from newly produced T cells.

This clonotype was picked up many times. The antigen remains unidentified. Construction of the TCRbeta library involved unique molecular identifiers. Each CDR3 protein gets one entry after TCRdb re-called the PCR reads with MiXCR. The data hold 250,000 to 300,000 distinct CDR3 sequences, with roughly 9.1% observed a single time. There are 17 residues in the CDR3. The V gene end was trimmed by 3 bases and the J gene end by 3 bases; junction bases not matched to a gene: 16. CDR1 and CDR2 from the germline V gene are DFQATT and SNEGSKA (reference sequence). The sequences come from PBMCs, collected before TCRalphabeta/CD19-depleted stem cell transplant. The source is a boy less than two years old with acute myeloid leukemia, due to receive a stem cell transplant. The chain is built from TRBV20-1 and TRBJ2-5, with 7 bases matching TRBD1. The CDR3 reads CSARNKPRGTAKETQYF. In nucleotides, the CDR3 is TGCAGTGCTAGGAATAAACCCCGAGGGACAGCAAAAGAGACCCAGTACTTC.